This T cell receptor (beta chain) was recorded in a study of shared clonotypes between healthy human individuals. Study-level findings and limits: Limited genetic and exposure-history diversity came from having few donors.

A word on this clone: Antigen specificity is unknown.

The CDR3 consists of 14 residues. Unmatched junction bases numbered 7, after V lost 3 bases and J lost 5 bases. The germline V gene encodes CDR1 LNHDA and CDR2 SQIVND (reference sequence). As defined, naive CD8 cells were CD45RO-negative and positively selected for CCR7, with terminally differentiated effector memory CD45RA+ cells excluded. Nashville, Tennessee was home to all donors, who were Caucasian adults. Sequencing used immunoSEQ multiplex PCR; TCRdb keeps in-frame clones, though not all of them. The sample includes hundreds of thousands of clones, over 90% of them seen just once. The chain joins TRBV19 to TRBJ2-7, with 7 bases aligning to TRBD1. This TCR came from a man between 25 and 39 years old in good health. Sequencing was carried out using naive CD8+ T cells sorted from blood. The CDR3 loop is CASSMTPGGNEQYF. In nucleotides, the CDR3 is TGTGCCAGTAGTATGACCCCAGGGGGAAACGAGCAGTACTTC.